This T cell receptor (beta chain) comes out of a study of Graves' ophthalmopathy and Graves' hyperthyroidism. Background on the study: No progression to ophthalmopathy over 18 months defined stable hyperthyroidism.

The TCR beta CDR3 regions underwent amplification from RNA transcripts. First-round RT-PCR with HTBI primers preceded a second-round multiplex PCR. TCRdb itself ran the multiplex PCR reads through MiXCR, one entry per CDR3 protein. The sample lists over a million distinct CDR3 sequences, 35% to 45% occurring once. Study-wide results and caveats: Also, most clonotypes expanded in the thyroid above 0.001 frequency appeared in blood.

Points on this clonotype: Its antigen is not identified.

The germline gives CDR1 MNHNY, CDR2 SVGAGI (reference sequence). The CDR3 runs to 15 residues. V dropped 6 bases and J dropped 4 bases, with 13 bases sitting between them. The sample taken for sequencing was peripheral blood or thyroid tissue (not recorded which). This receptor was identified in an adult man with Graves' hyperthyroidism. The chain links TRBV6-6 to TRBJ1-6, with D tentatively TRBD1 (6 bases). The CDR3 bases are TGTGCCAGCAGAATTAGGACAGAGTATAATTCACCCCTCCACTTT. It specifies CASRIRTEYNSPLHF.